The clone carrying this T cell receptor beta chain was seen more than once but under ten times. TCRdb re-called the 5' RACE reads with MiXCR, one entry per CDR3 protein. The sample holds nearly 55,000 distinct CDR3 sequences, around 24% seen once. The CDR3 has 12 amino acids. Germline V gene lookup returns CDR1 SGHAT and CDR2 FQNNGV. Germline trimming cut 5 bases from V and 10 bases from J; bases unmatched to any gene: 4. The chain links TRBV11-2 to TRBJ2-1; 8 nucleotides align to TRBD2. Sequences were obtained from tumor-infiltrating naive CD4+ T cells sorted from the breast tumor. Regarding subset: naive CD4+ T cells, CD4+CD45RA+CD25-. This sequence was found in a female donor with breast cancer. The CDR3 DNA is TGTGCCAGCAGCCAAGCGGGAGTGGAGCAGTTCTTC. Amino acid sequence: CASSQAGVEQFF. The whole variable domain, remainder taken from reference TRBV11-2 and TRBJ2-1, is EAGVAQSPRYKIIEKRQSVAFWCNPISGHATLYWYQQILGQGPKLLIQFQNNGVVDDSQLPKDRFSAERLKGVDSTLKIQPAKLEDSAVYLCASSQAGVEQFFGPGTRLTVL.